Listed below are T cell receptor beta chains from one sample, sequenced in a study of T cell responses to AZD1222 COVID-19 vaccine. Clones were sequenced by immunoSEQ multiplex PCR, and TCRdb holds only the in-frame ones, with some missing. The data show roughly 130,000 clones, 87% seen once. This specimen consisted of peripheral blood, obtained on day 0 of AZD1222 vaccination. Receptors originate from an adult in good health. The CDR3 runs from the conserved cysteine through the conserved F or W. The order of the fields is J gene, D gene, V gene, CDR3 protein. A D gene is named only where the DNA matches it firmly.

J: TRBJ2-5; D: TRBD2; V: TRBV2; CDR3: CASSGVSGLVFQETQYF
J: TRBJ2-7; D: -; V: TRBV9; CDR3: CASSALGREQYF
J: TRBJ2-3; D: TRBD2; V: TRBV27; CDR3: CASSPSLLAAKGTDTQYF
J: TRBJ2-7; D: TRBD1; V: TRBV4-3; CDR3: CASSQDNRGSYEQYF
J: TRBJ2-7; D: TRBD1; V: TRBV6-5; CDR3: CASGWTGGSHEQYF
J: TRBJ1-2; D: -; V: TRBV3-1/TRBV3-2; CDR3: CASSQGDYGYTF
J: TRBJ2-1; D: TRBD2; V: TRBV6-7; CDR3: CASSYSMPSGYNEQFF
J: TRBJ1-6; D: -; V: TRBV4-3; CDR3: CASSPATGGGSPLHF
J: TRBJ1-6; D: -; V: TRBV4-1; CDR3: CASSQDRGSSPLHF
J: TRBJ1-6; D: -; V: TRBV4-2; CDR3: CASSLSEQGVLVGSPLHF